One sample yielded the 9 T cell receptor beta chains listed below, sequenced in a study of blood T cell repertoires in COVID-19. Only in-frame clones appear in the TCRdb table, and some are missing; sequencing was by immunoSEQ multiplex PCR. In the table there are 150,000 to 180,000 clones, over 65% of which are singletons. The specimen was peripheral blood. The receptors come from a man older than 75 with acute or convalescent COVID-19.

The V gene is TRBV6-5, the J gene TRBJ2-4, with a weak D call TRBD2 (5 bases). This CDR3 comprises 14 residues. The V and J ends lost 9 bases and 13 bases respectively, with 25 bases between them. Germline CDR1 is MNHEY and CDR2 is SVGAGI. The chain's CDR3 is CASERFGGQGGQYF. CDR3 nucleotides: TGTGCCAGTGAGCGGTTCGGTGGGCAAGGCGGCCAGTACTTC.

The V call is TRBV4-2, the J call TRBJ2-7, with a weak D call TRBD1 (5 bases). The CDR3 contains 15 residues. Germline CDR1 and CDR2: LGHNA and YNFKEQ. Trimming shortened V by 1 base and J by 6 bases, and 16 bases separated the two germline ends. CDR3 nucleotides: TGTGCCAGCAGCCAAGGGGGCCAAGGGTCCGGCGAGCAGTACTTC. Its protein is CASSQGGQGSGEQYF.

The chain combines TRBV28 with TRBJ2-5; D not resolved. This CDR3 is built from 14 residues. Trimming left V 4 bases short and J 4 bases short, with 13 bases between. Per germline, CDR1 MDHEN and CDR2 SYDVKM. For the CDR3, the DNA is TGTGCCAGCAGTTCCCTCGACATGGGAGAGACCCAGTACTTC. Its protein is CASSSLDMGETQYF.

The V call is TRBV14, the J call TRBJ1-1; perhaps TRBD1 as D (5 bases). Germline assignment: CDR1 SGHDN and CDR2 FVKESK. Between the trimmed V and J ends, which lost 3 bases and 10 bases, there was a span of 15 bases. This CDR3 has 13 residues. The CDR3 DNA reads as TGTGCCAGCAGCCAGATGGTCCAGGGTGCAGCTTTCTTT. This gives the protein CASSQMVQGAAFF.

The chain carries TRBV27 and TRBJ2-5; tentative D call: TRBD1 (8 bases). This CDR3 has 16 residues. The V end was cut by 6 bases, the J end by 5 bases, with 22 bases between. Germline loops: CDR1 MNHEY, CDR2 SMNVEV (reference sequence). CDR3 sequence: CASSWGTGGVGETQYF. CDR3 DNA: TGTGCCAGCAGCTGGGGAACAGGGGGGGTTGGGGAGACCCAGTACTTC.

This clone was counted a few times. The rearrangement uses TRBV2 and TRBJ1-2; D is uncertain. The V gene lost 7 bases and the J gene lost 2 bases, with 5 bases spanning the gap. The CDR3 is 11 amino acids. The germline CDR1 and CDR2 sequences are SNHLY and FYNNEI. The CDR3 region has the DNA TGTGCCAGCACTGTAAACTATGGCTACACCTTC. It codes for CASTVNYGYTF.

V is TRBV6-5 and J is TRBJ2-2; D is possibly TRBD1 (5 bases). V was shortened by 0 bases and J by 4 bases, with 6 bases between the two germline ends. Per the germline V gene, CDR1 is MNHEY and CDR2 is SVGAGI. The CDR3 spans 14 residues. CDR3 sequence reads: CASSYSTVTGELFF. The CDR3 DNA is TGTGCCAGCAGTTACTCGACAGTCACCGGGGAGCTGTTTTTT.

The genes are TRBV6-6 and TRBJ2-2; D ambiguous. CDR3 length: 16 residues. The germline V gene has CDR1 MNHNY and CDR2 SVGAGI (reference sequence). V was clipped by 2 bases and J by 0 bases, with 10 bases between them. The CDR3, as DNA: TGTGCCAGCAGTTACAAAGCAGGCTCGAACACCGGGGAGCTGTTTTTT. Encoded protein: CASSYKAGSNTGELFF.

This chain joins TRBV5-1 and TRBJ2-3; 11 positions agree with TRBD2. Germline V lookup: CDR1 SGHRS, CDR2 YFSETQ. The CDR3 has 18 amino acids. Trimming cost V 0 bases and J 0 bases; bases outside gene matches: 6. This chain's CDR3 is CASSLASGGTTSTDTQYF. Here the CDR3 DNA reads TGCGCCAGCAGCTTGGCTAGCGGGGGGACTACTAGCACAGATACGCAGTATTTT. The whole variable domain, remainder taken from reference TRBV5-1 and TRBJ2-3, is KAGVTQTPRYLIKTRGQQVTLSCSPISGHRSVSWYQQTPGQGLQFLFEYFSETQRNKGNFPGRFSGRQFSNSRSEMNVSTLELGDSALYLCASSLASGGTTSTDTQYFGPGTRLTVL.